This T cell receptor beta chain was sequenced in a study of blood T cell repertoires in COVID-19. In the authors' methods: Reference gene primer amplification gave nucleated cell count estimates. TCRdb's copy holds only in-frame clones and misses some; the assay was immunoSEQ multiplex PCR. The D gene and trimming were derived from the DNA, and the V and J assignments and clone size from that table. The sample yields about 240,000 clones, around 84% seen once. The CDR3 loop spans 14 amino acids. Germline CDR1 is SNHLY and CDR2 is FYNNEI. V dropped 5 bases and J dropped 7 bases, with 17 bases sitting between them.

This chain connects TRBV2 to TRBJ1-2; no definite D call. The sequencing input was peripheral blood. The TCR comes from a woman between 70 and 85 years old with active or convalescent COVID-19. The CDR3 coding sequence is TGTGCCAGCAGTCTGGCTGAGGGTATAGGTGGCTACACCTTC. The encoded protein is CASSLAEGIGGYTF.